A selection of T cell receptor beta chains follows, all from one sample in a study of shared clonotypes between healthy human individuals. Assay used: immunoSEQ multiplex PCR; TCRdb lists only in-frame clones, some missing. The sample consists of 2.3 million or so clones, roughly 93% of them appearing once. The sequenced sample consisted of naive CD4+ T cells from PBMCs. Receptors were obtained from a man aged 18 to 30 in good health. Some clones in this sample may be carry-over from other donors' samples. The CDR3 runs from the conserved cysteine through the conserved F or W. The D gene is left open where the match is weak. Part of the rows lack a size; the others show once, few, many or a class for expanded clones.

TRBJ2-1,NA,NA,TRBV4-1,TGCGCCAGCAGCCAAGTGGATGAGCAGTTCTTC,CASSQVDEQFF
TRBJ2-1,TRBD2,NA,TRBV5-1,TGCGCCAGCAGCTTGGGTACTACTAGCGAAACTTTCGATGAGCAGTTCTTC,CASSLGTTSETFDEQFF
TRBJ1-2,NA,NA,TRBV19,TGTGCCAGTAGTTGGTTTGTGGGCCCGGGCTATGGCTACACCTTC,CASSWFVGPGYGYTF
TRBJ2-3,NA,NA,TRBV5-8,TGTGCCAGCACCCCAACGGGTGTTCGCCCAGATACGCAGTATTTT,CASTPTGVRPDTQYF
TRBJ2-5,NA,NA,TRBV28,TGTGCCAGCAGTTTGAGAGAGACCCAGTACTTC,CASSLRETQYF
TRBJ2-1,TRBD2,NA,TRBV7-9,TGTGCCAGCAGCTTAGCGGCAGGACTAGCCAATGAGCAGTTCTTC,CASSLAAGLANEQFF
TRBJ2-3,NA,NA,TRBV6-4,TGTGCCAGCTCGAGGGAATACCGTAGCACAGATACGCAGTATTTT,CASSREYRSTDTQYF
TRBJ1-3,TRBD1,NA,TRBV5-8,TGTGCCAGCAGCCATCACAGGGGAGCCTCTGGAAACACCATATATTTT,CASSHHRGASGNTIYF
TRBJ1-1,NA,NA,TRBV19,TGTGCCAGTAGTATAACCAGGTTCACTGAAGCTTTCTTT,CASSITRFTEAFF
TRBJ2-3,TRBD1,NA,TRBV5-1,TGCGCCAGCAGCTACCCGACAGGGTCCACAGATACGCAGTATTTT,CASSYPTGSTDTQYF
TRBJ1-2,NA,once,TRBV7-9,TGTGCCAGCAGCTCCCTGTCAGGGGTAAGAGGCTACACCTTC,CASSSLSGVRGYTF
TRBJ2-6,NA,NA,TRBV9,TGTGCCAGCAGCGTACTAGGATACTCTGGGGCCAACGTCCTGACTTTC,CASSVLGYSGANVLTF
TRBJ2-7,NA,NA,TRBV4-2,TGTGCCAGCAGCCAAGGTACACTGGATTCAGATAGGGACGAGCAGTACTTC,CASSQGTLDSDRDEQYF
TRBJ2-7,TRBD1,NA,TRBV28,TGTGCCAGCAGTTTCACCAGGACAGGGGGTTACGAGCAGTACTTC,CASSFTRTGGYEQYF
TRBJ2-7,NA,NA,TRBV11-2,TGTGCCAGCAGCTACGTAGGCGAGCAGTACTTC,CASSYVGEQYF
TRBJ2-1,TRBD1,NA,TRBV28,TGTGCCAGCAGTTTGGATCGGGACAGGGGCGAACAGTTCTTC,CASSLDRDRGEQFF
TRBJ1-3,NA,NA,TRBV28,TGTGCCAGCAGTTTATCGGGGCGAAACACCATATATTTT,CASSLSGRNTIYF
TRBJ1-5,NA,NA,TRBV5-1,TGCGCCAGCAGCCCCGGGGGGGATCAGCCCCAGCATTTT,CASSPGGDQPQHF
TRBJ1-3,NA,NA,TRBV5-6,TGTGCCAGCAGCGGTGGGACGGCGGCGGTAAACACCATATATTTT,CASSGGTAAVNTIYF
TRBJ1-1,NA,NA,TRBV28,TGTGCCACCATGATGGCCCGAGAGGCTTTCTTT,CATMMAREAFF
TRBJ2-1,TRBD2,NA,TRBV19,TGTGCCAGTACCCCACTAGCGGGAGGGTACAATGAGCAGTTCTTC,CASTPLAGGYNEQFF
TRBJ2-5,NA,NA,TRBV2,TGTGCCAGCAGTGTTCGGGGGCGGGAGAAATCAGAGACCCAGTACTTC,CASSVRGREKSETQYF
TRBJ2-7,NA,NA,TRBV15,TGTGCCACCAGCAGAGAAGGGGCCACCTACGAGCAGTACTTC,CATSREGATYEQYF
TRBJ2-1,TRBD2,NA,TRBV9,TGTGCCAGCAGCGCTCAGACTAGCGGGCGCTCCTACAATGAGCAGTTCTTC,CASSAQTSGRSYNEQFF
TRBJ2-3,TRBD1,NA,TRBV27,TGTGCCAGCAGTTCCAGGGGGACAGGGGTTTTTGATACGCAGTATTTT,CASSSRGTGVFDTQYF
TRBJ2-7,TRBD2,NA,TRBV5-1,TGCGCCAGCAGCTTGGGGGCTAGCGGGAGCCACGAGCAGTACTTC,CASSLGASGSHEQYF
TRBJ2-2,TRBD2,NA,TRBV5-1,TGCGCCAGCAGCTATCTAGCGGGTGTCAACACCGGGGAGCTGTTTTTT,CASSYLAGVNTGELFF
TRBJ2-7,NA,NA,TRBV18,TGTGCCAGCTCACCCCCGGGGACTTACGAGCAGTACTTC,CASSPPGTYEQYF
TRBJ2-1,TRBD2,NA,TRBV28,TGTGCCAGCATAACTACTAGCGCGAGCTCCTACAATGAGCAGTTCTTC,CASITTSASSYNEQFF
TRBJ2-7,TRBD1,NA,TRBV10-1,TGCGCCAGCAGCGACAACCGGGACAGGACCTACGAGCAGTACTTC,CASSDNRDRTYEQYF
TRBJ2-5,TRBD1,NA,TRBV6-5,TGTGCCAGCAGTGGACAGGGACTCGGGGAGACCCAGTACTTC,CASSGQGLGETQYF
TRBJ2-2,NA,once,TRBV5-1,TGCGCCAGCAGCTTGGCCCCCAGATCGACAATGAACACCGGGGAGCTGTTTTTT,CASSLAPRSTMNTGELFF
TRBJ2-3,TRBD2,NA,TRBV25-1,TGTGCCAGCAGTGATAGCGGGAGGGTAGGAGATACGCAGTATTTT,CASSDSGRVGDTQYF
TRBJ2-2,TRBD2,NA,TRBV9,TGTGCCAGCAGCGTAGCCCCTTTAGCGGGTAACACCGGGGAGCTGTTTTTT,CASSVAPLAGNTGELFF
TRBJ1-1,TRBD1,NA,TRBV29-1,TGCAGCGTTGTTCCGGTCCGGCTGGACAGGGGGCGAGGCACTGAAGCTTTCTTT,CSVVPVRLDRGRGTEAFF
TRBJ2-1,TRBD2,NA,TRBV27,TGTGCCAGCAGCTCCCATCTGGCTAGCGGGAGGGCAGGAAATGAGCAGTTCTTC,CASSSHLASGRAGNEQFF
TRBJ2-5,NA,NA,TRBV5-1,TGCGCCAGCAGCTTGGCCCTGTCCCAAGAGACCCAGTACTTC,CASSLALSQETQYF
TRBJ1-5,NA,NA,TRBV7-2,TGTGCCAGCAGCTTATACGGGCCCCAGCATTTT,CASSLYGPQHF
TRBJ1-1,TRBD1,NA,TRBV27,TGTGCCAGCAGTCTCACAGGGGGGTGGAACACTGAAGCTTTCTTT,CASSLTGGWNTEAFF
TRBJ2-7,NA,NA,TRBV28,TGTGCCAGCAGCCTGGGACCGAACACCTACGAGCAGTACTTC,CASSLGPNTYEQYF
TRBJ2-1,NA,NA,TRBV30,TGTGCCTGGAGCCCCTTGTACAATGAGCAGTTCTTC,CAWSPLYNEQFF
TRBJ2-5,NA,NA,TRBV6-1,TGTGCCAGCAGTGAAGGCAGGGCTGGGCAAGAGACCCAGTACTTC,CASSEGRAGQETQYF
TRBJ2-1,TRBD2,NA,TRBV5-1,TGCGCCAGCAGCTCGACTAGCGGGAGTGGGTACAATGAGCAGTTCTTC,CASSSTSGSGYNEQFF
TRBJ1-5,NA,few,TRBV6-6,TGTGCCAGCCATGAGCGGAATCAGCCCCAGCATTTT,CASHERNQPQHF
TRBJ2-2,TRBD2,NA,TRBV27,TGTGCCAGCAGTTTAGTCGGCCTAGCGGGAGGGCGAGGCACCGGGGAGCTGTTTTTT,CASSLVGLAGGRGTGELFF
TRBJ2-3,TRBD1,once,TRBV7-9,TGTGCCAGCAGCTCGGGACAGGACGCGGATACGCAGTATTTT,CASSSGQDADTQYF